This TCR beta chain was recorded in a study of early T cells in non-severe SARS-CoV-2 infection. Study-level background: Chains were not paired, and sequencing was done on bulk RNA from unsorted whole blood. Study-wide findings and caveats: Using VDJdb, the matching emphasized anti-spike CD8 responses while missing private and CD4 specificities.

Trimming removed 2 bases from V and 2 bases from J; junction bases left unmatched: 19. CDR1 is MNHNY and CDR2 is SVGAGI in the germline V gene (reference sequence). This CDR3 comprises 20 residues. Individual cDNA molecules were tagged with unique molecular identifiers, the study reported. In TCRdb, the 5' RACE reads were re-called with MiXCR into one record per CDR3 protein. The table has more than 70,000 distinct CDR3 sequences, around an eighth seen once; the top ten hold less than 8.5%. On this clonotype itself: Its antigen is still unknown.

This TCR was sampled from an adult who was a healthcare worker with PCR-confirmed SARS-CoV-2 infection or an uninfected control (not recorded which). Material for sequencing was whole blood. The rearrangement uses TRBV6-6 and TRBJ2-5, with 8 positions matching TRBD2. As DNA, the CDR3 is TGTGCCAGCAGTTACCGCACTAGCGGCCTTACACCTTTGAAGCAAGAGACCCAGTACTTC. As protein: CASSYRTSGLTPLKQETQYF.